The 30 T cell receptor beta chains below were found in one sample sequenced in a study of blood T cells in healthy people across ages. A second PCR of 7 to 11 cycles used a sample-barcoded 5' primer and a J-beta primer mix. TCRdb called the 5' RACE reads again in MiXCR, with one record for every CDR3 protein. Found here are over a million distinct CDR3 sequences, approximately 43% of them singletons; the top ten hold about 4%. Sequencing was performed on blood. These receptors all stem from a woman under 30 in good health.

This chain uses TRBV6-5 with TRBJ2-1, with TRBD2 matching over 13 bases. Germline lookup yields CDR1 MNHEY and CDR2 SVGAGI. V gave up 4 bases and J gave up 7 bases; unmatched junction bases: 4. The CDR3 extends over 15 amino acids. The CDR3 here is CASSSWTSGGNEQFF. The CDR3 DNA is TGTGCCAGCAGTTCCTGGACTAGCGGGGGAAATGAGCAGTTCTTC.

This clonotype was picked up a small number of times. The rearrangement links TRBV6-2 or TRBV6-3 to TRBJ2-1; either TRBD1 or TRBD2 may fit D (5 bases each). Germline CDR1 and CDR2: MNHEY and SVGEGT. The CDR3 covers 18 residues. Trimming cost V 0 bases and J 3 bases, with 18 bases left between them. The CDR3, as DNA: TGTGCCAGCAGTTACTCACCGGGACCGCCTTACCTCTACAATGAGCAGTTCTTC. Protein sequence: CASSYSPGPPYLYNEQFF.

The CDR3 loop is CSASQGNRRSPLHF. CDR3 nucleotides: TGCAGTGCTAGTCAGGGGAATAGGCGTTCACCCCTCCACTTT. The rearrangement joins TRBV20-1 to TRBJ1-6, with D tentatively TRBD1 (6 bases). Germline lookup yields CDR1 DFQATT and CDR2 SNEGSKA (reference sequence). V dropped 3 bases and J dropped 9 bases, with 15 bases sitting between them. The CDR3 totals 14 residues.

This chain uses TRBV2 with TRBJ2-3; weak D call: TRBD1 (5 bases). The CDR3 totals 12 residues. Between the trimmed V and J ends, which lost 10 bases and 6 bases, there was a span of 14 bases. Germline V gene sequence: CDR1 SNHLY, CDR2 FYNNEI. The CDR3 DNA reads as TGTGCCACCGAAGGGGAAGGGGATACGCAGTATTTT. Translated, it gives CATEGEGDTQYF.

The V gene is TRBV7-8, the J gene TRBJ2-2; D might be TRBD1 (6 bases). V shed 2 bases and J shed 4 bases, with 14 bases lying between them. The CDR3 contains 16 residues. Germline CDR1 and CDR2: SGHVS and FQNEAQ. DNA for the CDR3: TGTGCCAGCAGCTTAAGGACAGCTAGAGGCACCGGGGAGCTGTTTTTT. Translating it yields CASSLRTARGTGELFF.

This clonotype was detected only a few times. The chain links TRBV21-1 to TRBJ2-7. TRBV21-1 is a documented pseudogene. This CDR3 contains 14 residues. The CDR3 DNA reads as TGTGCCAGCAGCAAAGCACAAACCGACTACGAGCAGTACTTC. It yields the protein CASSKAQTDYEQYF.

The J gene is TRBJ1-1, the V gene TRBV6-5; unclear D gene. Per the germline V gene, CDR1 is MNHEY and CDR2 is SVGAGI. This CDR3 has 13 amino acids. V was pared by 0 bases and J by 5 bases, with 7 bases between. The CDR3 coding sequence is TGTGCCAGCAGTTACTCCCAGCAAACTGAAGCTTTCTTT. This codes for CASSYSQQTEAFF.

The gene calls are TRBV25-1 and TRBJ2-1, with a tentative D call TRBD1 (5 bases). Germline loops: CDR1 MGHDK, CDR2 SYGVNS. The CDR3 has 15 residues. V was pared by 1 base and J by 5 bases, with 12 bases between. Written as DNA, the CDR3 is TGTGCCAGCAGTGAATTGGGGCCACAGGACAATGAGCAGTTCTTC. It specifies CASSELGPQDNEQFF.

This clonotype has more than one count but fewer than ten. The V call is TRBV9, the J call TRBJ1-1; D may be TRBD1 (6 bases). Germline loops: CDR1 SGDLS, CDR2 YYNGEE. The CDR3 has 13 residues. V lost 10 bases to trimming and J lost 7 bases, with 20 bases between them. The CDR3 sequence: CAGGRAETDEAFF. The CDR3 bases are TGTGCCGGGGGCAGGGCGGAAACCGATGAAGCTTTCTTT.

This clonotype was picked up a small number of times. The chain recombines TRBV6-2 or TRBV6-3 with TRBJ2-3; D is possibly TRBD2 (5 bases). The ends were cut back, 2 bases at V and 2 bases at J, with 14 bases in the middle. The CDR3 loop spans 16 amino acids. Germline V lookup: CDR1 MNHEY, CDR2 SVGEGT. The CDR3 DNA is TGTGCCAGCAGTTACGAAGGGCGGACTCACACAGATACGCAGTATTTT. Protein product: CASSYEGRTHTDTQYF.

The table lists this clonotype with many counts. The CDR3 DNA reads as TGTGCCAGCAGTCCCGGACAGGGGTATCAGCCCCAGCATTTT. As protein: CASSPGQGYQPQHF. The V and J genes are TRBV6-5 and TRBJ1-5, with TRBD1 identical over 9 bases. This CDR3 has 14 amino acids. V shed 5 bases, J shed 5 bases, and the junction held 4 bases outside the gene matches. CDR1 is MNHEY, CDR2 SVGAGI, per germline.

In regard to this clonotype: An end of the junction does not agree with germline; a read error may underlie this. The chain joins TRBV28 to TRBJ2-1, with 10 bases fitting TRBD2. Per germline, CDR1 MDHEN and CDR2 SYDVKM. This CDR3 contains 15 residues. CDR3 region: CACSLGTSDRNVQFF. The CDR3 DNA reads TGTGCCTGCAGTTTAGGGACTAGCGATCGCAATGTGCAGTTCTTC.

The CDR3 region is CASSPRTGSTYEQYF. In DNA, the CDR3 is TGTGCCAGCAGCCCCAGGACAGGGTCTACCTACGAGCAGTACTTC. The chain joins TRBV7-9 to TRBJ2-7; 8 positions agree with TRBD1. Trimming at V came to 5 bases and at J to 2 bases, leaving 8 bases not matched to a gene. Germline CDR1 reads SEHNR; CDR2 reads FQNEAQ (reference sequence). This CDR3 has 15 residues. The full variable domain, rest sourced from reference TRBV7-9 and TRBJ2-7, is DTGVSQNPRHKITKRGQNVTFRCDPISEHNRLYWYRQTLGQGPEFLTYFQNEAQLEKSRLLSDRFSAERPKGSFSTLEIQRTEQGDSAMYLCASSPRTGSTYEQYFGPGTRLTVT.

The sample holds a few counts of this clonotype. The chain carries TRBV5-6 and TRBJ2-7, with TRBD2 matching over 8 bases. Per the germline V gene, CDR1 is SGHDT and CDR2 is YYEEEE. The J segment lost 3 bases and the V segment lost 0 bases, leaving 2 bases of the junction unmatched. The CDR3 consists of 14 residues. The CDR3 loop is CASSLGSGVYEQYF. The CDR3 nucleotides read TGTGCCAGCAGCTTGGGTAGCGGGGTCTACGAGCAGTACTTC.

The chain employs TRBV2 and TRBJ2-7; TRBD1 or TRBD2 may be the D gene (5 bases each). Trimming removed 10 bases from V and 0 bases from J, with 13 bases in between. The CDR3 is made up of 13 amino acids. Germline V gene sequence: CDR1 SNHLY, CDR2 FYNNEI. In DNA, the CDR3 is TGTGCCACCCGGGACCGACGCTCCTACGAGCAGTACTTC. Encoded protein: CATRDRRSYEQYF.

This clonotype was detected only a few times. V gene TRBV6-7 combines with J gene TRBJ2-7; 10 bases agree with TRBD2. TRBV6-7 is placed among ORFs of uncertain function. V was clipped by 6 bases and J by 0 bases; unmatched bases: 8. This CDR3 is 16 amino acids long. CDR3 sequence: CASRCRTSGSSYEQYF. The CDR3 DNA is TGTGCCAGCAGGTGCCGGACTAGCGGAAGCTCCTACGAGCAGTACTTC.

The V gene is TRBV27, the J gene TRBJ1-2; D may be TRBD1 (6 bases). V was shortened by 4 bases and J by 6 bases, with 21 bases between the two germline ends. The CDR3 runs 16 residues. The germline V gene has CDR1 MNHEY and CDR2 SMNVEV (reference sequence). The CDR3 DNA is TGTGCCAGCAGTTCCGCCGGGACACGCTATCTTGATGGCTACACCTTC. Translation: CASSSAGTRYLDGYTF.

This sequence joins TRBV11-3 and TRBJ1-1; D call uncertain. CDR3 length: 13 residues. Germline assignment: CDR1 SGHNT and CDR2 YENEEA. With 2 bases removed from V and 3 bases from J, the gap between germline ends came to 7 bases. The CDR3 region is CASSLHGDTEAFF. For the CDR3, the DNA is TGTGCCAGCAGCTTACACGGAGACACTGAAGCTTTCTTT.

J is TRBJ2-5 and V is TRBV7-2; D is unresolved. The CDR3 totals 14 residues. From germline, CDR1 is SGHTA and CDR2 FQGNSA. The V end lost 3 bases, the J end lost 5 bases, and 13 bases lay between the germline ends. CDR3 DNA: TGTGCCAGCAGCTTCGGAATAAATAAGGAGACCCAGTACTTC. This sequence encodes CASSFGINKETQYF.

The sample holds a few counts of this clonotype. This rearrangement joins TRBV27 to TRBJ2-1; D is unclear. Germline-derived CDR1 and CDR2 are MNHEY and SMNVEV (reference sequence). This CDR3 comprises 14 residues. Between the trimmed V and J ends, which lost 1 base and 7 bases, there was a span of 11 bases. The CDR3 spells CASSLLSARNEQFF. CDR3 DNA sequence: TGTGCCAGCAGTTTATTAAGCGCCCGAAATGAGCAGTTCTTC.

The chain has TRBV6-5 and TRBJ2-1; D remains ambiguous. The DNA matches TRBJ2-7 better at its end, which makes the J call doubtful. This CDR3 is built from 18 residues. The germline gives CDR1 MNHEY, CDR2 SVGAGI. The CDR3 region has the DNA TGTGCCAGCAGTTACAGGGCCCCCGCGGTAAGCTCCTACAATGAGCAGTACTTC. Its protein is CASSYRAPAVSSYNEQYF.

This clonotype showed up just a few times. The chain links TRBV28 to TRBJ2-2; 9 bases are a match to TRBD1. The CDR3 contains 17 residues. Germline loops: CDR1 MDHEN, CDR2 SYDVKM. Unmatched junction bases numbered 13, after V lost 6 bases and J lost 5 bases. This CDR3 reads CASRAESDRGMTGELFF. For the CDR3, the DNA is TGTGCCAGCAGGGCCGAGTCGGACAGGGGAATGACCGGGGAGCTGTTTTTT.

The chain has TRBV20-1 and TRBJ2-7; 7 nucleotides align to TRBD1. The CDR3 has 14 residues. Germline CDR1 and CDR2: DFQATT and SNEGSKA (reference sequence). The V segment lost 3 bases and the J segment 7 bases; nucleotides outside the gene matches: 12. The DNA of the CDR3 is TGCAGTGCTAGCCAGACAGGGTCCTACAATGAGCAGTACTTC. It is translated as CSASQTGSYNEQYF.

This clonotype has more than one count but fewer than ten. The V call is TRBV15, the J call TRBJ1-2; unclear D gene. Trimming left V 3 bases short and J 0 bases short, with 17 bases between. This CDR3 contains 17 residues. Germline V CDR1 and CDR2: LNHNV, YYDKDF (reference sequence). As DNA, the CDR3 is TGTGCCACCAGCAGCCCAGTTTCAGGCCTTACTAACTATGGCTACACCTTC. It specifies CATSSPVSGLTNYGYTF.

The V and J genes are TRBV15 and TRBJ2-5; TRBD1 agrees at 7 bases. This CDR3 comprises 13 residues. Per germline, CDR1 LNHNV and CDR2 YYDKDF (reference sequence). The V segment lost 3 bases and the J segment 4 bases; nucleotides outside the gene matches: 2. The CDR3 nucleotides are TGTGCCACCAGCAGGACAGGGATAGAGACCCAGTACTTC. Residues: CATSRTGIETQYF.

V usage is TRBV6-6 and J usage is TRBJ1-2; no clear D. Germline CDR1 is MNHNY and CDR2 is SVGAGI (reference sequence). Trimming shortened V by 4 bases and J by 0 bases, and 12 bases separated the two germline ends. This CDR3 comprises 15 residues. In DNA, the CDR3 is TGTGCCAGCAGTTCGACACTGGGGACTAACTATGGCTACACCTTC. This gives the protein CASSSTLGTNYGYTF.

This sequence joins TRBV6-5 and TRBJ1-4; 7 bases match TRBD1. Germline lookup yields CDR1 MNHEY and CDR2 SVGAGI. V dropped 5 bases and J dropped 8; count of bases not matched to a gene: 8. The CDR3 is 14 residues long. CDR3 coding DNA: TGTGCCAGCAGTGACACAGGGGATCAGGAAAAACTGTTTTTT. Residues: CASSDTGDQEKLFF.

Many counts were recorded for this clonotype. This may be a read error: a much more frequent sequence differs by one nucleotide. The chain couples TRBV7-9 to TRBJ2-7; D not certain. V was trimmed by 1 base and J by 5 bases, leaving 6 bases between them. Germline V gene lookup returns CDR1 SEHNR and CDR2 FQNEAQ (reference sequence). The CDR3 runs 12 residues. The CDR3 sequence is CASSLGANEQYF. The CDR3 nucleotides are TGTGCCAGCAGCTTAGGGGCCAACGAGCAGTACTTC.

This clonotype turned up a few times. This rearrangement joins TRBV21-1 to TRBJ2-1. TRBV21-1 is deemed a pseudogene. The CDR3 extends over 13 amino acids. CDR3 in amino acids: CASSKERTDLMFF. The CDR3 region has the DNA TGTGCCAGCAGCAAAGAGAGGACGGACCTGATGTTCTTC.

J is TRBJ2-3 and V is TRBV28, with 9 nucleotides matching TRBD2. J gave up 2 bases and V 3 bases, and 15 bases lay outside the gene matches. The CDR3 is 19 residues long. Germline V gene sequence: CDR1 MDHEN, CDR2 SYDVKM. CDR3 nucleotides: TGTGCCAGCAGTTTTTTATTAGCGGGAGTTCCACATTCCACAGATACGCAGTATTTT. This gives the protein CASSFLLAGVPHSTDTQYF.